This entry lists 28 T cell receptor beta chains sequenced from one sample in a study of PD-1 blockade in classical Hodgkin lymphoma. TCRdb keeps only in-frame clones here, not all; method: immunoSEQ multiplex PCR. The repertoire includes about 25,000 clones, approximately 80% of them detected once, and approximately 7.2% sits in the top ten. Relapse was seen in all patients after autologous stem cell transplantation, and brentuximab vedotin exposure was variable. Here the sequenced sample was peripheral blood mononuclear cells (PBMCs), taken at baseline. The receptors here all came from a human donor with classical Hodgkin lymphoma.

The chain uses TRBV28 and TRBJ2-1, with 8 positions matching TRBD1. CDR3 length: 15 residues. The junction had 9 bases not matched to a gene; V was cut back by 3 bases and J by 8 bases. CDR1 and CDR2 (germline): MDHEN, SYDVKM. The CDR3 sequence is CASSFGQGVIDEQFF. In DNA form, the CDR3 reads TGTGCCAGCAGTTTTGGACAGGGAGTTATCGATGAGCAGTTCTTC.

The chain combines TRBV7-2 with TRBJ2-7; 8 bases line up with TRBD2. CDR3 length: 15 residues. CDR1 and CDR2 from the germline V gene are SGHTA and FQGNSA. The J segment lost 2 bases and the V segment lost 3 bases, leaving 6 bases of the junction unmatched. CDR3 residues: CASSLSLADAYEQYF. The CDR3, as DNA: TGTGCCAGCAGCTTGTCACTAGCGGACGCCTACGAGCAGTACTTC.

Written as DNA, the CDR3 is TGCGCCAGCAGCCGGGACGGACTGACGGGGCCCCAGCATTTT. This encodes CASSRDGLTGPQHF. The rearrangement uses TRBV5-1 and TRBJ1-5; TRBD1 might be the D (5 bases). Germline-derived CDR1 and CDR2 are SGHRS and YFSETQ. This CDR3 comprises 14 residues. V was cut by 4 bases and J by 9 bases, with 17 bases left in between.

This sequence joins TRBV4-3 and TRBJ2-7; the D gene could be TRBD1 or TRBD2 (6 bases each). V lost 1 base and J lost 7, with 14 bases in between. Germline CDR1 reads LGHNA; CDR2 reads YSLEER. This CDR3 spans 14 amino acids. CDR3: CASSQARWRGEQYF. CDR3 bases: TGCGCCAGCAGCCAAGCCCGGTGGAGGGGGGAGCAGTACTTC.

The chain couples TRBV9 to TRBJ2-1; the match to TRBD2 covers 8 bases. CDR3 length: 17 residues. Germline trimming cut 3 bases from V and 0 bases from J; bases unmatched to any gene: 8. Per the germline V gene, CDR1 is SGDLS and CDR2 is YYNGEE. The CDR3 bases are TGTGCCAGCAGCGCCCTGGGCGGGGGGTCCTCCTACAATGAGCAGTTCTTC. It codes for CASSALGGGSSYNEQFF.

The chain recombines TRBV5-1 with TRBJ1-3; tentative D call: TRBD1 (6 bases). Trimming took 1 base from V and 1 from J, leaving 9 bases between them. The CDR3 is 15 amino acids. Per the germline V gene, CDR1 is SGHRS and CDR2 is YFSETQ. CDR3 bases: TGCGCCAGCAGCTTGCAAGGGGGGTCTGGAAACACCATATATTTT. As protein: CASSLQGGSGNTIYF. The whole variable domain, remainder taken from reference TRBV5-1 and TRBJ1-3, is KAGVTQTPRYLIKTRGQQVTLSCSPISGHRSVSWYQQTPGQGLQFLFEYFSETQRNKGNFPGRFSGRQFSNSRSEMNVSTLELGDSALYLCASSLQGGSGNTIYFGEGSWLTVV.

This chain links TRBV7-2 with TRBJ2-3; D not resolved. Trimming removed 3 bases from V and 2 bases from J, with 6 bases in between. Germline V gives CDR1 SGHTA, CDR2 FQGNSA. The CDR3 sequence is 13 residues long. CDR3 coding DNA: TGTGCCAGCAGCTTTCAGTACACAGATACGCAGTATTTT. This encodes CASSFQYTDTQYF.

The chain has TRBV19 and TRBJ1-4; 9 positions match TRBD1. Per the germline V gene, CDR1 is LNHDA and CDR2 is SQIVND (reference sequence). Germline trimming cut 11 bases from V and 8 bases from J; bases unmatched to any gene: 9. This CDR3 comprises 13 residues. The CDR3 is CASTTDRGEKLFF. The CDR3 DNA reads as TGTGCCTCTACGACCGACAGGGGGGAAAAACTGTTTTTT.

The CDR3 spells CASSLRGATNEKLFF. As DNA, the CDR3 is TGTGCCAGCAGCTTAAGGGGCGCAACTAATGAAAAACTGTTTTTT. This chain joins TRBV7-9 and TRBJ1-4, with D perhaps TRBD1 (5 bases). Looked up from germline, CDR1 is SEHNR and CDR2 is FQNEAQ (reference sequence). Between the trimmed V and J ends, which lost 2 bases and 0 bases, there was a span of 7 bases. The length of the CDR3 is 15 residues.

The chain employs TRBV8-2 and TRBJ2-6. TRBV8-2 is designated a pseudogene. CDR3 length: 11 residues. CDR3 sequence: CGQSRANVLTF. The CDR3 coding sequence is TGTGGCCAAAGTCGGGCCAACGTCCTGACTTTC.

Here the CDR3 DNA reads TGTGCCAGCAGCTCTCGATTCAGGGGGCTTTATGAAAAACTGTTTTTT. Encoded protein: CASSSRFRGLYEKLFF. V usage is TRBV7-8 and J usage is TRBJ1-4; 8 bases are shared with TRBD1. The CDR3 runs to 16 residues. Trimming cost V 4 bases and J 6 bases; bases outside gene matches: 10. Germline V gene data show CDR1 as SGHVS and CDR2 as FQNEAQ.

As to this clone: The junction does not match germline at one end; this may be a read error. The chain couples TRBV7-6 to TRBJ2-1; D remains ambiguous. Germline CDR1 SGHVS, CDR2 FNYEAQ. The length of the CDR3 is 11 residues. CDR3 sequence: CASSSHNEQFF. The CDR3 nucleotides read TGTGCCAGCAGCTCCCACAATGAGCAGTTCTTC.

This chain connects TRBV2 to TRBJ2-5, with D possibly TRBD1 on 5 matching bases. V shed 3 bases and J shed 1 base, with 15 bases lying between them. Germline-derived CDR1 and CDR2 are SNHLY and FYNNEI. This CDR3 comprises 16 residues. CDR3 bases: TGTGCCAGCAGTGACAGGGATCAACTTGGCCAAGAGACCCAGTACTTC. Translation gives CASSDRDQLGQETQYF.

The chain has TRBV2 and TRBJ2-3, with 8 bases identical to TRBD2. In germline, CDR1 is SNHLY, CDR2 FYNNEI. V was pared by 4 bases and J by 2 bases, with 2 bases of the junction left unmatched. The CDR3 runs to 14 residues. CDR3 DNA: TGTGCCAGCAGTGGACTAGCGAACACAGATACGCAGTATTTT. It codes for CASSGLANTDTQYF. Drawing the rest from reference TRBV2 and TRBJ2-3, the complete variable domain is EPEVTQTPSHQVTQMGQEVILRCVPISNHLYFYWYRQILGQKVEFLVSFYNNEISEKSEIFDDQFSVERPDGSNFTLKIRSTKLEDSAMYFCASSGLANTDTQYFGPGTRLTVL.

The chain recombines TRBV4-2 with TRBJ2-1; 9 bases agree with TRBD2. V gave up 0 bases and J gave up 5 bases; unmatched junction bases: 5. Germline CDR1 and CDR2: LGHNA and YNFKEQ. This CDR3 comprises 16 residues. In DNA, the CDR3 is TGTGCCAGCAGCCAAGATTGGCTAGCGGGGAACAATGAGCAGTTCTTC. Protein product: CASSQDWLAGNNEQFF.

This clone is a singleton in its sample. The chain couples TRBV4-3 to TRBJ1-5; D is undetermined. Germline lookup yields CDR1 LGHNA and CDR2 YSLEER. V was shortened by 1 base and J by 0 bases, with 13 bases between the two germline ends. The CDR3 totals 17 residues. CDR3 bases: TGCGCCAGCAGCCAAGGGTGGCCGGAGAATAGCAATCAGCCCCAGCATTTT. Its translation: CASSQGWPENSNQPQHF.

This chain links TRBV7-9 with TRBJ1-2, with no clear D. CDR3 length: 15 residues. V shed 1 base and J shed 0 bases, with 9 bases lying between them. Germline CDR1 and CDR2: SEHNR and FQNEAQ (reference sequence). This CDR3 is CASSLVSITNYGYTF. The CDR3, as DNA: TGTGCCAGCAGCTTAGTTAGTATTACTAACTATGGCTACACCTTC. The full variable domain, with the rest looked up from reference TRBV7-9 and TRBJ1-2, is DTGVSQNPRHKITKRGQNVTFRCDPISEHNRLYWYRQTLGQGPEFLTYFQNEAQLEKSRLLSDRFSAERPKGSFSTLEIQRTEQGDSAMYLCASSLVSITNYGYTFGSGTRLTVV.

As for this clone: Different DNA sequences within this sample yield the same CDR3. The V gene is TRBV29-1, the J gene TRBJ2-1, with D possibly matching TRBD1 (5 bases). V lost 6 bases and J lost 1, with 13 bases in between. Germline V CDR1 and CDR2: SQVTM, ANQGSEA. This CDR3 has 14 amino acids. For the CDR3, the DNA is TGCAGCGTGCCAGGACACCGATCCTACAATGAGCAGTTCTTC. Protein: CSVPGHRSYNEQFF.

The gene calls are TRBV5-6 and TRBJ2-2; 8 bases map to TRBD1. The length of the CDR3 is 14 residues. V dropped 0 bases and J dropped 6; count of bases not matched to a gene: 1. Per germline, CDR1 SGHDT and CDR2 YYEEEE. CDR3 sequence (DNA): TGTGCCAGCAGCTTGGACAGGGGGTCCGGGGAGCTGTTTTTT. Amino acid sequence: CASSLDRGSGELFF.

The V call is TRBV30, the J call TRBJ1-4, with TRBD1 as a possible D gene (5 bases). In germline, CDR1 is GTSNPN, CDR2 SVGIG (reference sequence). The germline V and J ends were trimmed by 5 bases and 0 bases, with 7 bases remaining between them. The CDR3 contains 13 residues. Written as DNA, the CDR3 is TGTGCCTGGGACAGCGCAACTAATGAAAAACTGTTTTTT. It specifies CAWDSATNEKLFF. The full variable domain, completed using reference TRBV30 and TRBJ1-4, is SQTIHQWPATLVQPVGSPLSLECTVEGTSNPNLYWYRQAAGRGLQLLFYSVGIGQISSEVPQNLSASRPQDRQFILSSKKLLLSDSGFYLCAWDSATNEKLFFGSGTQLSVL.

Here the CDR3 DNA reads TGTGCCAGCAGCTCAAAGCGGGGGGGGCCCCTGGCGCAGTATTTT. It yields the protein CASSSKRGGPLAQYF. V gene TRBV5-4 combines with J gene TRBJ2-3; 10 bases are a match to TRBD2. The CDR3 runs 15 residues. Germline assignment: CDR1 SGHNT and CDR2 YYREEE (reference sequence). The J segment lost 10 bases and the V segment lost 3 bases, leaving 11 bases of the junction unmatched.

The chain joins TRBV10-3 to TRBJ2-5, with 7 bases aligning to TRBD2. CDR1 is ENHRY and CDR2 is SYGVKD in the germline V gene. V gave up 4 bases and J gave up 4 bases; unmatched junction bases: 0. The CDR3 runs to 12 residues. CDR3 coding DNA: TGTGCCATCAGTGCGGGGGGAGAGACCCAGTACTTC. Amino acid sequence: CAISAGGETQYF.

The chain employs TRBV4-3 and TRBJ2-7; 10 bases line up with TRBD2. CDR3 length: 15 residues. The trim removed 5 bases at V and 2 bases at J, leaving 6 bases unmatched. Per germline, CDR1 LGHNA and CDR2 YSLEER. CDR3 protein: CASSSSSGGPYEQYF. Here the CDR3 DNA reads TGCGCCAGCAGCAGCTCTAGCGGGGGCCCCTACGAGCAGTACTTC.

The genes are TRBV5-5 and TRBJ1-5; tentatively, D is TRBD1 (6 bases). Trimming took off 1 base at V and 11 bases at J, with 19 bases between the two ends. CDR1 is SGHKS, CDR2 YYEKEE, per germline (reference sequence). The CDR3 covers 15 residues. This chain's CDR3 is CASSLYQGPYVSQHF. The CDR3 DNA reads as TGTGCCAGCAGCTTGTATCAGGGGCCCTACGTGTCCCAGCATTTT.

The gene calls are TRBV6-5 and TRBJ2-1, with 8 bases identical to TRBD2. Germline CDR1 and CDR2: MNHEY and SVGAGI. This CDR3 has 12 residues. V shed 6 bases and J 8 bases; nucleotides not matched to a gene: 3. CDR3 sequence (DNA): TGTGCCAGCAGCGGGGGGGCCTATGAGCAGTTCTTC. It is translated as CASSGGAYEQFF.

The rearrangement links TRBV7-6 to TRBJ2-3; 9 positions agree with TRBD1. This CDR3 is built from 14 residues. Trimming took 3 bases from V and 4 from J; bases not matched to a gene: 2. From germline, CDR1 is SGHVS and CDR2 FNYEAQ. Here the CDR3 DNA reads TGTGCCAGCAGCTTTTACAGGGGGCCAGATACGCAGTATTTT. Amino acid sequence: CASSFYRGPDTQYF.

The CDR3 DNA is TGTGCCAGCAGCTATGGTCGGGATTCCTACGAGCAGTACTTC. Translating it yields CASSYGRDSYEQYF. The chain is built from TRBV7-9 and TRBJ2-7, with TRBD2 as a possible D gene (5 bases). Trimming took 4 bases from V and 1 from J, leaving 11 bases between them. This CDR3 has 14 residues. Per germline, CDR1 SEHNR and CDR2 FQNEAQ (reference sequence).

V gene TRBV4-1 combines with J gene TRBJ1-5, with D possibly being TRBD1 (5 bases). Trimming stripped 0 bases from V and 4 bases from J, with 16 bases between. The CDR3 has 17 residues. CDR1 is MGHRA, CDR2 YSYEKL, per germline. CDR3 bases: TGCGCCAGCAGCCAAGATTTCGGGACCCTTGGGAATCAGCCCCAGCATTTT. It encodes CASSQDFGTLGNQPQHF.